This record concerns one T cell receptor beta chain sequence. Profiling relied on immunoSEQ multiplex PCR, and the TCRdb table lists in-frame clones only, not all of them. The sample lists some 96,000 clones, about 92% occurring once. Trimming removed 6 bases at V and 7 bases at J, with 10 bases between. Per the germline V gene, CDR1 is SQVTM and CDR2 is ANQGSEA. The CDR3 runs to 11 residues. This record comes from a study of T cell changes during pregnancy in multiple sclerosis. The rearrangement uses TRBV29-1 and TRBJ2-1; no clear D gene. The sequence was obtained from a female donor with multiple sclerosis, enrolled in a pregnancy study. Material: peripheral blood, obtained after pregnancy. This CDR3 reads CSVSVSNEQFF. The CDR3 DNA follows: TGCAGCGTCTCTGTCTCGAATGAGCAGTTCTTC.